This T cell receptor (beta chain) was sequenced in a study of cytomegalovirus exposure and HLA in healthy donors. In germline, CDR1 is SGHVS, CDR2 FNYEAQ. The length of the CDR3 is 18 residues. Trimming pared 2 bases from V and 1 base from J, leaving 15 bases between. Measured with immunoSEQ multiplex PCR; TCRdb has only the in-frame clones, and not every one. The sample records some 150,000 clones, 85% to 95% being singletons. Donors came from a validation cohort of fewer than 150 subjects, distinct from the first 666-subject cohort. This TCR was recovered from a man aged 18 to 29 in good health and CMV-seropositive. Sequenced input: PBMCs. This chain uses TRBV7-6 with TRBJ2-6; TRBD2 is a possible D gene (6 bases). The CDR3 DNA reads TGTGCCAGCAGCTTATCGAGTGCGGGGTTATCTGGGGCCAACGTCCTGACTTTC. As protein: CASSLSSAGLSGANVLTF.